This TCR beta chain is drawn from a study of blood T cell repertoires in COVID-19. TCRdb's table, derived via immunoSEQ multiplex PCR, lists solely in-frame clones and lacks some. Of approximately 140,000 clones in the sample, less than 85% were seen once. Per germline, CDR1 SGHDT and CDR2 YYEEEE. The CDR3 is 14 amino acids. V shed 0 bases, J shed 7 bases, and the junction held 4 bases outside the gene matches. Sequencing was done on a sample of peripheral blood. The chain combines TRBV5-6 with TRBJ2-4, with 7 bases matching TRBD1. This receptor was identified in a woman of 80 years or more with acute or convalescent COVID-19. CDR3 sequence: CASSLDQGVNIQYF. In nucleotides, the CDR3 is TGTGCCAGCAGCTTGGACCAGGGGGTTAACATTCAGTACTTC. The complete variable domain, with remaining parts taken from reference TRBV5-6 and TRBJ2-4, reads DAGVTQSPTHLIKTRGQQVTLRCSPKSGHDTVSWYQQALGQGPQFIFQYYEEEERQRGNFPDRFSGHQFPNYSSELNVNALLLGDSALYLCASSLDQGVNIQYFGAGTRLSVL.